The rows below give T cell receptor beta chains drawn from one sample of a study of technical replicates of blood from a handful of donors. Data came from immunoSEQ multiplex PCR; TCRdb stores just in-frame clones and leaves some out. Of about 94,000 clones in the sample, about 96% were seen once. The specimen was T cells isolated from PBMCs. These receptors all stem from a human donor in good health. CDR3s include the opening cysteine and the closing phenylalanine or tryptophan. D genes are given only for firm matches. The size field is filled for only some rows; it gives once, few, many or a size class.

>.|TRBV5-1|.|TRBJ1-2
TGCGCCAGCAGGGGGGACTCGTCCTATGGCTACACCTTC
CASRGDSSYGYTF
>TRBD2|TRBV6-6|.|TRBJ2-7
TGTGCCAGCAGTTACTCTAGCGGGAGTTACGAGCAGTACTTC
CASSYSSGSYEQYF
>TRBD2|TRBV25-1|.|TRBJ2-5
TGTGCCAGCAGTGACGGTCGGAGCGGGGGAGAGTTGGAGACCCAGTACTTC
CASSDGRSGGELETQYF
>.|TRBV27|.|TRBJ1-3
TGTGCCAGCAGTTCCGCCGGAGCTTCTGGAAACACCATATATTTT
CASSSAGASGNTIYF
>.|TRBV28|.|TRBJ1-1
TGTGCCAGCAGTTACTCGTCGAACACTGAAGCTTTCTTT
CASSYSSNTEAFF
>TRBD2|TRBV4-1|.|TRBJ2-1
TGCGCCAGCAGCCAACCCACGAGGACTAGCGGGAAACTCTTC
CASSQPTRTSGKLF
>.|TRBV4-2|.|TRBJ2-7
TGTGCCAGCAGCCAATTGGCTAGCGGAGGGGGGGAGCAGTACTTC
CASSQLASGGGEQYF
>TRBD1|TRBV6-1|.|TRBJ1-5
TGTGCCAGCTACCGACAGGGAGGTAGTCAGCCCCAGCATTTT
CASYRQGGSQPQHF
>.|TRBV4-1|.|TRBJ2-7
TGCGCCAGCAGCCAAGATCCCTCCCAGTTCTACGAGCAGTACTTC
CASSQDPSQFYEQYF
>.|TRBV27|.|TRBJ1-1
TGTGCCAGCAGTTCCCTCGGGGGGTCCTTACTTATGAACACTGAAGCTTTCTTT
CASSSLGGSLLMNTEAFF
>TRBD1|TRBV6-1|.|TRBJ2-3
TGTGCCAGCACCTGGGACAGGGGCACAGATACGCAGTATTTT
CASTWDRGTDTQYF
>TRBD1|TRBV6-5|.|TRBJ1-4
TGTGCCAGCAGTTACTCGTGGACAGGCAATTGGAAACTGTTTTTT
CASSYSWTGNWKLFF
>.|TRBV18|.|TRBJ2-3
TGTGCCAGCTCACCGAGCGGAACTAGCACAGATACGCAGTATTTT
CASSPSGTSTDTQYF
>.|TRBV28|.|TRBJ2-5
TGTGCCAGCAGTTTGGCGGAGGCCGCGACAGGAAAAGAGACCCAGTACTTC
CASSLAEAATGKETQYF
>.|TRBV27|once|TRBJ2-2
TGTGCCAGCAGTCTGACAGGGAACACCGGGGAGCTGTTTTTT
CASSLTGNTGELFF
>TRBD1|TRBV5-1|.|TRBJ1-2
TGCGCCAGCAGCAGGGGACAGGGCTACACCTTC
CASSRGQGYTF
>.|TRBV5-1|.|TRBJ1-1
TGCGCCAGCAGCTTGGATGGAGCCACTGAAGCTTTCTTT
CASSLDGATEAFF
>.|TRBV6-5|once|TRBJ2-7
TGTGCCAGCAGTTACGGCGCAGGGCTCCCTAACTACGAGCAGTACTTC
CASSYGAGLPNYEQYF
>TRBD1|TRBV19|.|TRBJ2-1
TGTGCCAGTAACGAAAACCGGGACAGGGGAGTTCTTGGTTCCTACAATGAGCAGTTCTTC
CASNENRDRGVLGSYNEQFF
>TRBD1|TRBV28|once|TRBJ2-6
TGTGCCAGCAAACTTACAGGGGCTGGGGCCAACGTCCTGACTTTC
CASKLTGAGANVLTF
>.|TRBV6-6|.|TRBJ2-1
TGTGCCAGCAGTTATGGGGAGGGGGTGAATGAGCAGTTCTTC
CASSYGEGVNEQFF
>.|TRBV13|.|TRBJ1-1
TGTGCCAGCAGCTTAGTTGGGGGGAGAACTGAAGCTTTCTTT
CASSLVGGRTEAFF
>TRBD2|TRBV7-2|.|TRBJ2-7
TGTGCCAGCAGCTTAGGTGGGAGGGTCTACGAGCAGTACTTC
CASSLGGRVYEQYF
>.|TRBV4-2|.|TRBJ2-2
TGTGCCAGCAGCCCGTACACCGGGGAGCTGTTTTTT
CASSPYTGELFF
>.|TRBV10-2|.|TRBJ2-1
TGCGCCAGCAGCGAACGGAATGAGCAGTTCTTC
CASSERNEQFF
>TRBD2|TRBV4-1|.|TRBJ2-1
TGCGCCAGCAGCCAAGATCTCGGACTAGCCAGAGCCAATGAGCAGTTCTTC
CASSQDLGLARANEQFF
>TRBD2|TRBV5-1|.|TRBJ2-1
TGCGCCAGCAGCTTGAGACTAGCGGAGCAGTTCTTC
CASSLRLAEQFF
>.|TRBV18|.|TRBJ2-5
TGTGCCAGCTCGCCACGGGACAACCAAGAGACCCAGTACTTC
CASSPRDNQETQYF
>.|TRBV5-1|.|TRBJ2-7
TGCGCCAGCAGCTTCGGCAGCGGAATTTACGAGCAGTACTTC
CASSFGSGIYEQYF
>TRBD2|TRBV11-2|.|TRBJ2-7
TGTGCCAGCAGCCAATCCGGGACTAGCAGGCCCCTCGAGCAGTACTTC
CASSQSGTSRPLEQYF
>.|TRBV2|.|TRBJ2-3
TGTGCCAGCGCCCCGGGAACCTCAGATACGCAGTATTTT
CASAPGTSDTQYF
>TRBD1|TRBV10-1|.|TRBJ2-1
TGCGCCAGCAGTGACAGGACAGGGGATAATGAGCAGTTCTTC
CASSDRTGDNEQFF
>TRBD1|TRBV6-1|.|TRBJ2-7
TGTGCCAGCAGTAACTACGGGACAGTAAACTACGAGCAGTACTTC
CASSNYGTVNYEQYF
>.|TRBV27|.|TRBJ2-7
TGTGCCAGCAGTTCCATCAACAGGGTATTTAGCTCCTACGAGCAGTACTTC
CASSSINRVFSSYEQYF
>TRBD1|TRBV19|once|TRBJ1-1
TGTGCCAGTAGTAGAGGTTTGTCAGGGGGAGATACTGAAGCTTTCTTT
CASSRGLSGGDTEAFF
>.|TRBV6-1|.|TRBJ1-3
TGTGCCAGCCTCCGGGGAGGCGGATCTGGAAACACCATATATTTT
CASLRGGGSGNTIYF
>TRBD1|TRBV6-5|.|TRBJ2-7
TGTGCCAGCAGTTACTCCCCGACAGGGGGCGAGCAGTACTTC
CASSYSPTGGEQYF
>TRBD2|TRBV29-1|once|TRBJ2-3
TGCAGCGTTGAAGGGCGGGAGTATACGCAGTATTTT
CSVEGREYTQYF
>.|TRBV9|once|TRBJ1-1
TGTGCCAGCAGTAGAGTCCCGGGGGACTTGTTGACTGAAGCTTTCTTT
CASSRVPGDLLTEAFF
>.|TRBV27|once|TRBJ2-6
TGTGCCAGCAGGTCGGGAAGGGCCAACGTCCTGACTTTC
CASRSGRANVLTF
>.|TRBV9|.|TRBJ2-3
TGTGCCAGCAGCGATAGTACCACGGCCCGAAACATGAGGAGCACAGATACGCAGTATTTT
CASSDSTTARNMRSTDTQYF
>TRBD2|TRBV7-8|.|TRBJ2-1
TGTGCCAGCAGCTACTCTAGCGGGGGCGGCAATGAGCAGTTCTTC
CASSYSSGGGNEQFF
>.|TRBV6-6|once|TRBJ2-1
TGTGCCAGCAGTTACATGGGGGGAGAGCAGTTCTTC
CASSYMGGEQFF
>TRBD1|TRBV19|.|TRBJ2-1
TGTGCCAGTTTCGGTCCCGGGACAGGGGGCAATGAGCAGTTCTTC
CASFGPGTGGNEQFF
>TRBD1|TRBV4-1|.|TRBJ1-2
TGCGCCAGCAGCCAAGAAGACAGGGGGTCGGGCTACACCTTC
CASSQEDRGSGYTF
>.|TRBV10-1|.|TRBJ1-4
TGCGCCAGCAGTGACCCGGGGGAAAAACTGTTTTTT
CASSDPGEKLFF